Below are 2 T cell receptor beta chains sequenced from a single sample in a study of blood T cell repertoires in COVID-19. Method: immunoSEQ multiplex PCR; TCRdb's copy keeps in-frame clones and lacks some. The sample lists approximately 240,000 clones, under 85% occurring once. Sequencing was performed on peripheral blood. These receptors were obtained from a human donor in a cohort sampled during active COVID-19.

CDR3 sequence (DNA): TGTGCCAGCAGCTTGGCCCGTGAGGTTAGCACAGATACGCAGTATTTT. It yields the protein CASSLAREVSTDTQYF. The chain carries TRBV7-3 and TRBJ2-3, with D unresolved. Germline-derived CDR1 and CDR2 are SGHTA and FQGTGA. This CDR3 has 16 residues. The V and J ends lost 3 bases and 0 bases respectively, with 13 bases between them.

In its sample, this clone was seen a few times. The chain is built from TRBV5-1 and TRBJ1-4, with D perhaps TRBD1 (5 bases). The ends were cut back, 0 bases at V and 5 bases at J, with 11 bases in the middle. CDR1 and CDR2 (germline): SGHRS, YFSETQ. The CDR3 contains 15 residues. The CDR3 nucleotides are TGCGCCAGCAGCTTGGCTGGGGGGGGGAATGAAAAACTGTTTTTT. Protein sequence: CASSLAGGGNEKLFF.